The sequence of this T cell receptor beta chain was determined in a study of blood T cell repertoires in COVID-19. Study in general: The cDNA or gDNA used as material had been derived from T cells, B-cell-depleted T cells, or PBMCs.

Sequencing used immunoSEQ multiplex PCR; TCRdb keeps in-frame clones, though not all of them. The sample yields some 190,000 clones, roughly 80% seen once. The CDR3 runs 13 residues. V dropped 8 bases and J dropped 2; count of bases not matched to a gene: 3. Germline CDR1 MDHEN, CDR2 SYDVKM. The sequence was collected from a woman aged 50 to 60 with acute or convalescent COVID-19. The chain joins TRBV28 to TRBJ1-5; 7 bases are shared with TRBD1. The sequencing sample was made of peripheral blood. CDR3 loop: CASEGAGNQPQHF. In DNA, the CDR3 is TGTGCCAGCGAGGGGGCTGGCAATCAGCCCCAGCATTTT.